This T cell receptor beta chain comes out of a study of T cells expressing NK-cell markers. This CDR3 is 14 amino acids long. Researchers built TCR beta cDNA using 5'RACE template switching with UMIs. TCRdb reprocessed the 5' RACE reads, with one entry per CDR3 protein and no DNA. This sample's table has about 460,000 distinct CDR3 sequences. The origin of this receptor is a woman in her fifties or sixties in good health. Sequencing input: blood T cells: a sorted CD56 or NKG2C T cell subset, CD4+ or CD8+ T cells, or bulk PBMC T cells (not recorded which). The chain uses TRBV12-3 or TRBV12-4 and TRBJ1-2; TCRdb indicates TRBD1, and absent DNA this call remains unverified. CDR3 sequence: CASTSSVRAYGYTF.